This T cell receptor (beta chain) was found in a study of read filtering for tumor transcriptome and immune sequencing. Overall study: Revised staging placed fewer than ten patients in R-ISS I, about 15 in II, more than 5 in III. Transcriptome libraries were built from DNase-treated RNA. Study outcomes and limitations: Roughly four fifths of IR-seq clonotypes had one read, totaling 3% to 4% of reads; RNA-seq: 74.6% and 44.6%.

From approximately 430 ng of RNA, a library with molecular barcoded alpha/delta and beta/gamma adaptors was made. TCRdb fed the reads into MiXCR, producing one record per CDR3 protein. The data show over 50,000 distinct CDR3 sequences, around 19% seen once. This clonotype was counted at least ten times. Its target is not known. V was clipped by 3 bases and J by 7 bases; unmatched bases: 9. The CDR3 runs 15 residues. Germline-derived CDR1 and CDR2 are MDHEN and SYDVKM. This chain connects TRBV28 to TRBJ2-7, with 10 bases that match TRBD1. Input material: a population of CD138-negative cells sorted from bone marrow. The source is a donor at least 40 years old with multiple myeloma. CDR3 in amino acids: CASSFSRTGGTEQYF. CDR3 coding DNA: TGTGCCAGCAGTTTCTCCCGGACAGGGGGGACGGAGCAGTACTTC. The whole variable domain, filled in from reference TRBV28 and TRBJ2-7, reads DVKVTQSSRYLVKRTGEKVFLECVQDMDHENMFWYRQDPGLGLRLIYFSYDVKMKEKGDIPEGYSVSREKKERFSLILESASTNQTSMYLCASSFSRTGGTEQYFGPGTRLTVT.